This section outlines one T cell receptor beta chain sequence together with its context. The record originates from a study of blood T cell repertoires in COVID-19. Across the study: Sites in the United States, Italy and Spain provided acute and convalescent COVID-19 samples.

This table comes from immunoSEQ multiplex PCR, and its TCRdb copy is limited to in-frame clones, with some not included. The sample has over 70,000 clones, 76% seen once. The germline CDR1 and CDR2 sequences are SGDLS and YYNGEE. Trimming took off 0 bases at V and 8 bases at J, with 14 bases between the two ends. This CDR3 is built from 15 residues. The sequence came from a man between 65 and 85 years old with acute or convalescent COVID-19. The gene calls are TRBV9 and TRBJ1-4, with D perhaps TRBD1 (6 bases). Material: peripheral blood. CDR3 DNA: TGTGCCAGCAGCGTAGTAGGGGGGGCAGACGAAAAACTGTTTTTT. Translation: CASSVVGGADEKLFF.